One and the same sample provided the 25 T cell receptor beta chains below, sequenced in a study of regulatory T cells in long-lasting Graves disease. The time point here: newly diagnosed GD, antithyroid drugs for less than 3 months. The TCR library used RNA extracted from PBMCs. With iRepertoire HTBI primers and Arm-PCR of CDR3 regions, TCR beta libraries were built. TCRdb redid the calling of the multiplex PCR reads with MiXCR, one entry per CDR3 protein. The sample lists around 500,000 distinct CDR3 sequences; less than 15% were seen once. The same data also went into a second study, on T cells in Graves' hyperthyroidism and ophthalmopathy.

The starting material was peripheral blood mononuclear cells (PBMCs), obtained at new diagnosis, from a patient treated with antithyroid drugs. The origin of the receptors is a man under 40 with Graves disease.

There are many counts of this clonotype. This rearrangement joins TRBV5-5 to TRBJ1-1; tentatively, D is TRBD1 (6 bases). Germline assignment: CDR1 SGHKS and CDR2 YYEKEE (reference sequence). V lost 1 base, J lost 5 bases, and 18 bases lay in between. This CDR3 is 16 amino acids long. CDR3 nucleotide sequence: TGTGCCAGCAGCTTGTTTGCCACCAGGGGTAGAACTGAAGCTTTCTTT. Encoded protein: CASSLFATRGRTEAFF.

This clonotype was detected many times. The V gene is TRBV9, the J gene TRBJ2-7; TRBD2 aligns across 11 bases. Germline CDR1 is SGDLS and CDR2 is YYNGEE. With V trimmed by 4 bases and J by 5 bases, 8 bases remained unmatched. CDR3 size: 15 residues. DNA of the CDR3: TGTGCCAGCAGCATAGGACTAGCGGGTACCAACGAGCAGTACTTC. It translates to CASSIGLAGTNEQYF.

This clonotype was counted ten times or more. V gene TRBV12-3 or TRBV12-4 combines with J gene TRBJ2-2; 12 bases line up with TRBD2. J was trimmed by 5 bases and V by 8 bases; bases with no gene match: 0. The CDR3 length is 13 residues. CDR3 nucleotide sequence: TGTGCCAGCGGGACTAGCGGGACCGGGGAGCTGTTTTTT. Protein: CASGTSGTGELFF.

This clonotype was recorded a few times. This chain links TRBV5-1 with TRBJ2-2; 8 bases agree with TRBD1. Germline V lookup: CDR1 SGHRS, CDR2 YFSETQ. CDR3 length equals 16 residues. V trimming: 4 bases; J trimming: 3 bases; junction bases outside the gene matches: 8. CDR3 DNA sequence: TGCGCCAGCAGCCAGTGGACAGGGAGGCACACCGGGGAGCTGTTTTTT. This sequence encodes CASSQWTGRHTGELFF.

This chain joins TRBV7-6 and TRBJ2-6; D is ambiguous. V was clipped by 6 bases and J by 0 bases, with 12 bases between them. Germline CDR1 SGHVS, CDR2 FNYEAQ. The length of the CDR3 is 16 residues. CDR3 region: CASRSPGSSGANVLTF. Here the CDR3 DNA reads TGTGCCAGCAGGTCCCCGGGTAGCTCTGGGGCCAACGTCCTGACTTTC.

This clonotype was detected many times. V is TRBV12-3 or TRBV12-4 and J is TRBJ1-6, with D tentatively TRBD1 (5 bases). This CDR3 region has 13 residues. V dropped 6 bases and J dropped 7 bases, with 10 bases sitting between them. In nucleotides, the CDR3 is TGTGCCAGCAGGGGACGGGTCAATTCACCCCTCCACTTT. Translation: CASRGRVNSPLHF.

This clonotype was counted many times. The rearrangement uses TRBV7-9 and TRBJ2-7; a weak D match, TRBD1 (6 bases). V lost 1 base and J 5 bases, leaving 9 bases between the germline ends. CDR1 is SEHNR and CDR2 is FQNEAQ in the germline V gene (reference sequence). The CDR3 totals 13 residues. The CDR3 bases are TGTGCCAGCAGCTTAGTGGGGGCCAACGAGCAGTACTTC. It codes for CASSLVGANEQYF.

This rearrangement joins TRBV5-1 to TRBJ1-2; 9 bases fit TRBD1. Germline V gives CDR1 SGHRS, CDR2 YFSETQ. CDR3 size: 15 residues. V lost 4 bases to trimming and J lost 4 bases; unmatched junction nucleotides: 8. The CDR3 loop is CASSTGQGSLYGYTF. As DNA, the CDR3 is TGCGCCAGCAGCACTGGACAGGGGTCCCTCTATGGCTACACCTTC.

The chain recombines TRBV27 with TRBJ2-1; TRBD2 is a possible D gene (6 bases). The V gene lost 2 bases and the J gene lost 7 bases, with 15 bases spanning the gap. This CDR3 spans 15 amino acids. The germline V gene has CDR1 MNHEY and CDR2 SMNVEV (reference sequence). The CDR3 loop reads CASSLQSGLSNEQFF. The DNA of the CDR3 is TGTGCCAGCAGTTTACAGAGCGGGTTGTCGAATGAGCAGTTCTTC.

This clonotype was observed a few times. V and J are TRBV13 and TRBJ2-4; possibly TRBD1 or TRBD2 for D (5 bases each). Germline V gene lookup returns CDR1 PRHDT and CDR2 FYEKMQ (reference sequence). V was shortened by 5 bases and J by 0 bases, with 14 bases between the two germline ends. The CDR3 has 16 amino acids. This CDR3 reads CASSPRGDKAKNIQYF. CDR3 bases: TGTGCCAGCAGCCCCCGAGGGGATAAAGCCAAAAACATTCAGTACTTC.

The chain links TRBV12-3 or TRBV12-4 to TRBJ2-3; no reliable D call. The CDR3 runs 12 residues. V gave up 3 bases and J gave up 11 bases, with 12 bases separating them. The DNA of the CDR3 is TGTGCCAGCAGTTTGGCCCTTATTGGGCAGTATTTT. This gives the protein CASSLALIGQYF.

In regard to this clonotype: A far larger clone is off by one base, so a read error is likely. This chain connects TRBV7-9 to TRBJ1-5; D remains unclear. Looked up from germline, CDR1 is SEHNR and CDR2 is FQNEAQ (reference sequence). The CDR3 spans 15 residues. V was shortened by 3 bases and J by 3 bases, with 12 bases between the two germline ends. CDR3 loop: CASSLGYGNNQPQHF. CDR3 nucleotides: TGTGCCAGCAGCTTGGGGTACGGTAACAATCAGCCCCAGCATTTT. Filled out from reference TRBV7-9 and TRBJ1-5, the complete variable domain reads DTGVSQNPRHKITKRGQNVTFRCDPISEHNRLYWYRQTLGQGPEFLTYFQNEAQLEKSRLLSDRFSAERPKGSFSTLEIQRTEQGDSAMYLCASSLGYGNNQPQHFGDGTRLSIL.

The J gene is TRBJ1-1, the V gene TRBV19, with TRBD1 matching 8 bases. From germline, CDR1 is LNHDA and CDR2 SQIVND (reference sequence). The CDR3 runs 15 residues. V shed 3 bases and J 1 base; nucleotides not matched to a gene: 4. DNA of the CDR3: TGTGCCAGTAGTATCCCGGACAGGGAGAACACTGAAGCTTTCTTT. Encoded protein: CASSIPDRENTEAFF.

This clonotype was detected only a few times. This rearrangement joins TRBV29-1 to TRBJ2-7, with D perhaps TRBD1 (5 bases). V was shortened by 6 bases and J by 3 bases, with 18 bases between the two germline ends. The CDR3 has 14 residues. Germline values: CDR1 SQVTM, CDR2 ANQGSEA. CDR3 DNA sequence: TGCAGCGTCCTATACCCTTGGCAGGGCTACGAGCAGTACTTC. Its translation: CSVLYPWQGYEQYF.

Ten or more counts support this clonotype. The chain recombines TRBV20-1 with TRBJ2-1; the D gene is possibly TRBD2 (5 bases). Per the germline V gene, CDR1 is DFQATT and CDR2 is SNEGSKA (reference sequence). This CDR3 spans 11 amino acids. The V gene lost 6 bases and the J gene lost 10 bases, with 13 bases spanning the gap. The DNA of the CDR3 is TGCAGTGCCCCGACTAACCTAGAGCAGTTCTTC. This translates into CSAPTNLEQFF.

For this clonotype: Just one base apart from a much larger clone, this may be a read error. V gene TRBV12-3 or TRBV12-4 combines with J gene TRBJ2-2, with 8 positions matching TRBD2. The CDR3 has 15 amino acids. The CDR3 coding sequence is TGTGCCACCCTAGGACTAGCAAAGAACACCGGGGATCTGTTTTTT. It specifies CATLGLAKNTGDLFF.

The rearrangement joins TRBV27 to TRBJ2-2, with D perhaps assigned TRBD1 or TRBD2 (5 bases each). The CDR3 runs to 14 residues. In germline, CDR1 is MNHEY, CDR2 SMNVEV (reference sequence). Trimming took 5 bases from V and 5 from J, leaving 12 bases between them. The CDR3 reads CASSRGWGTGELFF. Here the CDR3 DNA reads TGTGCCAGCAGTAGGGGTTGGGGGACCGGGGAGCTGTTTTTT.

This rearrangement joins TRBV9 to TRBJ2-5; D is uncertain. Per the germline V gene, CDR1 is SGDLS and CDR2 is YYNGEE. V was clipped by 0 bases and J by 2 bases, with 8 bases between them. The CDR3 extends over 14 amino acids. This chain's CDR3 is CASSVAPRQETQYF. DNA of the CDR3: TGTGCCAGCAGCGTAGCTCCGAGACAAGAGACCCAGTACTTC.

In this sample, this clonotype turned up a few times. J is TRBJ1-5 and V is TRBV20-1; 9 nucleotides line up with TRBD1. Germline V gene lookup returns CDR1 DFQATT and CDR2 SNEGSKA (reference sequence). The CDR3 runs 13 residues. The ends lost 8 bases at V and 4 bases at J; junction bases unmatched: 6. The CDR3 sequence is CSSRQGGNQPQHF. The CDR3 bases are TGCAGTTCGCGACAGGGGGGGAATCAGCCCCAGCATTTT.

This clonotype was observed a handful of times. The gene calls are TRBV19 and TRBJ1-1; a weak D match, TRBD1 (6 bases). The ends were cut back, 2 bases at V and 8 bases at J, with 9 bases in the middle. Germline CDR1 reads LNHDA; CDR2 reads SQIVND (reference sequence). CDR3 length equals 12 residues. CDR3 region: CASSIKGEEAFF. CDR3 in DNA: TGTGCCAGTAGTATAAAGGGGGAAGAAGCTTTCTTT.

This clonotype turned up a few times. The genes are TRBV5-1 and TRBJ2-3; the D call may be TRBD1 or TRBD2 (5 bases each). V lost 4 bases to trimming and J lost 7 bases, with 25 bases between them. Germline CDR1 and CDR2: SGHRS and YFSETQ. This CDR3 comprises 17 residues. The CDR3 reads CASSVEPPGTASNTQYF. The CDR3 region has the DNA TGCGCCAGCAGCGTCGAACCCCCTGGGACCGCATCGAATACGCAGTATTTT.

This clonotype was counted at least ten times. The chain uses TRBV24-1 and TRBJ2-3, with TRBD2 as a possible D gene (5 bases). The V and J ends lost 9 bases and 2 bases respectively, with 11 bases between them. The CDR3 is 13 amino acids. Germline V gene lookup returns CDR1 KGHDR and CDR2 SFDVKD. DNA of the CDR3: TGTGCCACCTGCCAGGAGGACACAGATACGCAGTATTTT. This encodes CATCQEDTDTQYF.

This clonotype was recorded many times. V is TRBV6-1 and J is TRBJ2-3; D remains unclear. The CDR3 has 13 residues. The germline gives CDR1 MNHNS, CDR2 SASEGT. Trimming took off 5 bases at V and 6 bases at J, with 12 bases between the two ends. CDR3 protein: CASSQTLSDTQYF. The CDR3 bases are TGTGCCAGCAGTCAAACTCTGAGTGATACGCAGTATTTT.

Ten or more counts support this clonotype. The chain couples TRBV24-1 to TRBJ2-2; D possibly matches TRBD1 or TRBD2 (5 bases each). This CDR3 comprises 14 residues. V was clipped by 1 base and J by 7 bases, with 9 bases between them. CDR1 is KGHDR, CDR2 SFDVKD, per germline. The CDR3 loop is CATSDFWGIGELFF. The CDR3, as DNA: TGTGCCACCAGTGATTTTTGGGGGATCGGGGAGCTGTTTTTT.

This clonotype was seen many times. The chain has TRBV6-1 and TRBJ2-7, with 10 bases that match TRBD2. Trimming cost V 9 bases and J 3 bases; bases outside gene matches: 11. The CDR3 runs to 15 residues. Germline CDR1 reads MNHNS; CDR2 reads SASEGT. The CDR3 DNA follows: TGTGCCAGTCAACAGGGAACTAGCGGGAACTACGAGCAGTACTTC. As protein: CASQQGTSGNYEQYF.